One and the same sample provided the 29 T cell receptor beta chains below, sequenced in a study of beta chain features in type 1 diabetes. Overall study findings and caveats: In every one of the four CD4+ subsets, TCRB CDR3s were moderately but significantly shorter in Type 1 diabetes patients.

These receptors have no identified antigens. Expressed TCRB transcripts were sequenced, since all the RNA that had been isolated was reverse transcribed. Repertoires were generated with immunoSEQ multiplex PCR, while TCRdb's copy carries only in-frame clones and drops some. The sample contains 100,000 to 150,000 clones, less than 20% of which appear only once. The specimen sequenced was central memory CD4+ T cells from blood. The receptors were sampled from a young man with type 1 diabetes.

This clone occurred a few times. The chain employs TRBV28 and TRBJ2-1; no clear D gene. The CDR3 contains 11 residues. V lost 6 bases, J lost 9 bases, and 9 bases lay in between. The V gene's germline CDR1 is MDHEN and CDR2 SYDVKM. Written as DNA, the CDR3 is TGTGCCAGCAGAAGTGATGGTGAGCAGTTCTTC. Its translation is CASRSDGEQFF.

The rearrangement links TRBV6-6 to TRBJ1-5; 7 nucleotides line up with TRBD1. V shed 5 bases, J shed 0 bases, and the junction held 4 bases outside the gene matches. CDR1 MNHNY and CDR2 SVGAGI come from the germline V gene (reference sequence). CDR3 size: 15 residues. The DNA for the CDR3 is TGTGCCAGCAGTAAAACAGGGGTTAGCAATCAGCCCCAGCATTTT. Its translation: CASSKTGVSNQPQHF.

The rearrangement links TRBV7-9 to TRBJ2-2, with 11 bases identical to TRBD1. CDR3 length: 18 amino acids. The ends lost 6 bases at V and 4 bases at J; junction bases unmatched: 13. Germline V gene lookup returns CDR1 SEHNR and CDR2 FQNEAQ (reference sequence). CDR3 loop: CASRPGTGGSVVTGELFF. The CDR3 bases are TGTGCCAGCAGACCCGGGACAGGGGGAAGCGTCGTCACCGGGGAGCTGTTTTTT.

This clone was seen a handful of times. The chain has TRBV6-1 and TRBJ1-6; possibly TRBD1 for D (5 bases). The V and J ends lost 0 bases and 7 bases respectively, with 13 bases between them. Germline values: CDR1 MNHNS, CDR2 SASEGT. This CDR3 region has 16 residues. The CDR3 DNA follows: TGTGCCAGCAGTGAAGCCCCCGGGGGAGGAAATTCACCCCTCCACTTT. It yields the protein CASSEAPGGGNSPLHF.

The genes are TRBV6-5 and TRBJ2-3, with D possibly matching TRBD2 (5 bases). V lost 11 bases and J lost 4, with 16 bases in between. The CDR3 sequence is 13 residues long. CDR1 and CDR2 from the germline V gene are MNHEY and SVGAGI. This CDR3 is CASVGPGADTQYF. The CDR3 bases are TGTGCCTCCGTGGGTCCCGGGGCAGATACGCAGTATTTT.

In this sample, this clone turned up a few times. The gene calls are TRBV27 and TRBJ1-2; D remains ambiguous. Germline V gene sequence: CDR1 MNHEY, CDR2 SMNVEV (reference sequence). There are 13 residues in the CDR3. V gave up 6 bases and J gave up 4 bases, with 12 bases separating them. This CDR3 is CASSKFGSYGYTF. For the CDR3, the DNA is TGTGCCAGCAGCAAGTTCGGGTCCTATGGCTACACCTTC.

This clone was observed many times. This rearrangement joins TRBV6-6 to TRBJ1-6, with TRBD1 matching over 7 bases. The trim removed 5 bases at V and 6 bases at J, leaving 7 bases unmatched. This CDR3 is 15 amino acids long. Per germline, CDR1 MNHNY and CDR2 SVGAGI (reference sequence). For the CDR3, the DNA is TGTGCCAGCAGTGGAAGGGACAGTCCTAATTCACCCCTCCACTTT. It codes for CASSGRDSPNSPLHF.

The chain is built from TRBV27 and TRBJ1-1, with TRBD1 as a possible D gene (5 bases). V dropped 6 bases and J dropped 11 bases, with 16 bases sitting between them. The length of the CDR3 is 12 residues. Per germline, CDR1 MNHEY and CDR2 SMNVEV (reference sequence). The CDR3 reads CASRTSMGTAFF. CDR3 coding DNA: TGTGCCAGCAGGACCTCAATGGGGACGGCTTTCTTT.

This clone has only one observation. The V call is TRBV9, the J call TRBJ2-5; D uncertain. The CDR3 is 11 amino acids. V was trimmed by 5 bases and J by 4 bases, leaving 6 bases between them. CDR1 SGDLS and CDR2 YYNGEE come from the germline V gene. The CDR3 bases are TGTGCCAGCAGTAGACGAGAGACCCAGTACTTC. It translates to CASSRRETQYF.

This clone came up a few times. The rearrangement links TRBV5-6 to TRBJ2-4; 12 positions agree with TRBD2. This CDR3 has 15 amino acids. The J segment lost 6 bases and the V segment lost 1 base, leaving 2 bases of the junction unmatched. CDR1 and CDR2 from the germline V gene are SGHDT and YYEEEE. In DNA form, the CDR3 reads TGTGCCAGCAGCTTGCCGACTAGCGGGGGAAACATTCAGTACTTC. Translation gives CASSLPTSGGNIQYF.

This clone appeared a few times. The chain has TRBV28 and TRBJ1-2; 7 bases agree with TRBD1. The CDR3 contains 14 residues. Germline V gives CDR1 MDHEN, CDR2 SYDVKM. V lost 6 bases, J lost 4 bases, and 8 bases stayed unmatched. CDR3 sequence reads: CASRVQGQTYGYTF. DNA of the CDR3: TGTGCCAGCAGGGTACAGGGACAGACCTATGGCTACACCTTC.

V is TRBV29-1 and J is TRBJ1-4; D ambiguous. This CDR3 comprises 12 residues. Trimming pared 7 bases from V and 2 bases from J, leaving 8 bases between. Germline V gene lookup returns CDR1 SQVTM and CDR2 ANQGSEA. CDR3 in DNA: TGCAGCGCCGGACTGACTAATGAAAAACTGTTTTTT. Protein sequence: CSAGLTNEKLFF.

V gene TRBV7-9 combines with J gene TRBJ2-3, with a weak D call TRBD1 (6 bases). The CDR3 is 16 residues long. Germline values: CDR1 SEHNR, CDR2 FQNEAQ (reference sequence). The V end lost 7 bases, the J end lost 1 base, and 18 bases lay between the germline ends. The CDR3 sequence is CASTISLAGGTDTQYF. The DNA for the CDR3 is TGTGCCAGCACCATAAGCCTGGCAGGGGGCACAGATACGCAGTATTTT.

The chain has TRBV6-6 and TRBJ2-7, with D unclear. The CDR3 length is 9 residues. V dropped 8 bases and J dropped 2 bases, with 1 base sitting between them. In germline, CDR1 is MNHNY, CDR2 SVGAGI (reference sequence). The CDR3 DNA follows: TGTGCCAGCCCCTACGAGCAGTACTTC. Translated: CASPYEQYF.

V usage is TRBV19 and J usage is TRBJ2-1; possible D gene TRBD1, 5 bases. V was pared by 4 bases and J by 5 bases, with 6 bases between. The CDR3 totals 12 residues. Per germline, CDR1 LNHDA and CDR2 SQIVND (reference sequence). DNA for the CDR3: TGTGCCAGTAGTACCAGGGACAATGAGCAGTTCTTC. It codes for CASSTRDNEQFF.

This clone has more than one count but fewer than ten. This chain connects TRBV28 to TRBJ1-1, with D perhaps matching TRBD1 (6 bases). The CDR3 contains 16 residues. V was clipped by 5 bases and J by 0 bases, with 16 bases between them. The germline V gene has CDR1 MDHEN and CDR2 SYDVKM. The CDR3 DNA reads as TGTGCCAGCAGTATCATGACAGGATCTATGAACACTGAAGCTTTCTTT. Amino acid sequence: CASSIMTGSMNTEAFF.

This clone occurred a few times. V gene TRBV7-9 combines with J gene TRBJ2-7; TRBD2 agrees at 11 bases. The V and J ends lost 5 bases and 1 base, in that order; junction bases with no gene match: 7. Germline lookup yields CDR1 SEHNR and CDR2 FQNEAQ (reference sequence). This CDR3 comprises 16 residues. The CDR3 coding sequence is TGTGCCAGCAGCGGTATGACTAGCGGGGCGTCCTACGAGCAGTACTTC. It specifies CASSGMTSGASYEQYF. Full variable domain (rest looked up from reference TRBV7-9 and TRBJ2-7): DTGVSQNPRHKITKRGQNVTFRCDPISEHNRLYWYRQTLGQGPEFLTYFQNEAQLEKSRLLSDRFSAERPKGSFSTLEIQRTEQGDSAMYLCASSGMTSGASYEQYFGPGTRLTVT.

The chain links TRBV5-5 to TRBJ2-3; 8 nucleotides align to TRBD1. Germline assignment: CDR1 SGHKS and CDR2 YYEKEE (reference sequence). The CDR3 is 15 residues long. V lost 4 bases to trimming and J lost 1 base; unmatched junction nucleotides: 5. CDR3 protein: CASSLGQGGTDTQYF. In DNA, the CDR3 is TGTGCCAGCAGCCTCGGACAGGGAGGCACAGATACGCAGTATTTT.

The chain recombines TRBV4-2 with TRBJ2-3; 14 bases agree with TRBD2. After removal of 2 bases from V and 4 bases from J, the junction contained 2 bases not matched to a gene. CDR1 and CDR2 (germline): LGHNA, YNFKEQ. This CDR3 has 16 amino acids. Written as DNA, the CDR3 is TGTGCCAGCAGCCAAACGACTAGCGGGGGGGCAGATACGCAGTATTTT. This codes for CASSQTTSGGADTQYF.

The V and J genes are TRBV7-2 and TRBJ1-6; a possible D gene is TRBD1 (6 bases). The CDR3 has 14 residues. CDR1 is SGHTA and CDR2 is FQGNSA in the germline V gene. Trimming shortened V by 4 bases and J by 9 bases, and 13 bases separated the two germline ends. CDR3 coding DNA: TGTGCCAGCAGCTATGACAGGATCGGTTCACCCCTCCACTTT. Encoded protein: CASSYDRIGSPLHF.

This clone was counted between two and nine times. The rearrangement links TRBV7-6 to TRBJ2-3; 8 positions match TRBD1. The trim removed 3 bases at V and 4 bases at J, leaving 6 bases unmatched. CDR1 and CDR2 from the germline V gene are SGHVS and FNYEAQ. CDR3 size: 15 residues. CDR3 sequence reads: CASSLGQAGADTQYF. CDR3 nucleotides: TGTGCCAGCAGCTTGGGACAGGCGGGCGCAGATACGCAGTATTTT.

This clone was counted at least ten times. This chain links TRBV29-1 with TRBJ2-7; D remains ambiguous. In germline, CDR1 is SQVTM, CDR2 ANQGSEA. The CDR3 loop spans 11 amino acids. Deletions cut 2 bases from V and 7 bases from J, with 9 bases between. The CDR3 DNA is TGCAGCGTTGAATCGGGTGAAGAGCAGTACTTC. As protein: CSVESGEEQYF.

This clone was detected ten times or more. The CDR3 region is CASSESTGARETQYF. CDR3 nucleotide sequence: TGCGCCAGCAGTGAGTCTACGGGGGCAAGAGAGACCCAGTACTTC. The chain joins TRBV10-1 to TRBJ2-5; the D gene could be TRBD1 or TRBD2 (6 bases each). Per the germline V gene, CDR1 is WNHNN and CDR2 is SYGVQD (reference sequence). The V end lost 0 bases, the J end lost 4 bases, and 12 bases lay between the germline ends. The CDR3 is 15 residues long.

This clone was found a few times. The chain has TRBV2 and TRBJ2-5; perhaps TRBD1 as D (5 bases). Trimming left V 10 bases short and J 5 bases short, with 11 bases between. CDR3 length: 11 amino acids. Germline-derived CDR1 and CDR2 are SNHLY and FYNNEI. CDR3 nucleotides: TGTGCCACCAAAAGGGGTGAGACCCAGTACTTC. This encodes CATKRGETQYF.

This chain connects TRBV15 to TRBJ2-1; D uncertain. V was trimmed by 5 bases and J by 1 base, leaving 9 bases between them. This CDR3 has 14 residues. Looked up from germline, CDR1 is LNHNV and CDR2 is YYDKDF (reference sequence). The CDR3 loop is CATSPQRSYNEQFF. Written as DNA, the CDR3 is TGTGCCACCAGCCCCCAAAGATCCTACAATGAGCAGTTCTTC. Supplemented by reference TRBV15 and TRBJ2-1, the full variable domain reads DAMVIQNPRYQVTQFGKPVTLSCSQTLNHNVMYWYQQKSSQAPKLLFHYYDKDFNNEADTPDNFQSRRPNTSFCFLDIRSPGLGDTAMYLCATSPQRSYNEQFFGPGTRLTVL.

The chain combines TRBV28 with TRBJ1-2, with D hard to call. The CDR3 runs 15 residues. Trimming stripped 4 bases from V and 4 bases from J, with 16 bases between. The germline CDR1 and CDR2 sequences are MDHEN and SYDVKM. The CDR3 nucleotides are TGTGCCAGCAGTTCTGCTGGTGCGATGGGCTATGGCTACACCTTC. Translation gives CASSSAGAMGYGYTF.

This clone has only a few counts. This chain links TRBV5-6 with TRBJ1-2; D is uncertain. Trimming took off 3 bases at V and 8 bases at J, with 8 bases between the two ends. Germline CDR1 is SGHDT and CDR2 is YYEEEE. The CDR3 spans 11 residues. CDR3 protein: CASSSRGGYTF. As DNA, the CDR3 is TGTGCCAGCAGCTCGCGAGGAGGCTACACCTTC.

This clone occurred a few times. Other DNA sequences in this specimen translate into the identical CDR3. The chain recombines TRBV28 with TRBJ2-6; D is unclear. Germline V gene sequence: CDR1 MDHEN, CDR2 SYDVKM. This CDR3 has 13 amino acids. Trimming removed 6 bases from V and 4 bases from J, with 7 bases in between. The CDR3 here is CASSLPGANVLTF. As DNA, the CDR3 is TGTGCCAGCAGCTTACCAGGGGCCAACGTCCTGACTTTC.

This clone was found a few times. The rearrangement joins TRBV5-1 to TRBJ1-6; D uncertain. Germline CDR1 and CDR2: SGHRS and YFSETQ. The CDR3 loop spans 15 amino acids. V dropped 2 bases and J dropped 8 bases, with 14 bases sitting between them. CDR3 sequence: CASSLEGGRDSPLHF. DNA for the CDR3: TGCGCCAGCAGCTTAGAGGGTGGTAGGGATTCACCCCTCCACTTT.